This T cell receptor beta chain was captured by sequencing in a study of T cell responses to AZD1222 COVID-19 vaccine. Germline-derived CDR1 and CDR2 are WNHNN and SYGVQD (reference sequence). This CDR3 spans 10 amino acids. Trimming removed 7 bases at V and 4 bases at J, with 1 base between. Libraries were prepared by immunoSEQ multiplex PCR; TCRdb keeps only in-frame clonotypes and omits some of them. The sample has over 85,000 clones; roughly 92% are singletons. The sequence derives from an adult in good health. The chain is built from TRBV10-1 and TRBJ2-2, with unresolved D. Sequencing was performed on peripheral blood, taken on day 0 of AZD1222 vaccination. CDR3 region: CASTTGELFF. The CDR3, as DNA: TGCGCCAGCACCACCGGGGAGCTGTTTTTT.